The table lists the clone carrying this T cell receptor (beta chain) with many counts. Germline V gene data show CDR1 as MNHEY and CDR2 as SMNVEV (reference sequence). This CDR3 comprises 15 residues. V lost 7 bases and J 6 bases, leaving 16 bases between the germline ends. The data were obtained in a study of human T cells and chemical hapten exposure. Study-level information: Sensitizing treatment utilized 2% DPC over a 2 cm by 2 cm portion of upper inner arm skin. Patch testing was performed with 0.01% DPC on the upper back, with reading at 6 days.

Using its own MiXCR run on the RACE reads, TCRdb lists one record per CDR3 protein. Of around 380,000 distinct CDR3 sequences listed, more than 4.5% are singletons. Time point defined: patch test 1, 2 weeks after DPC sensitization. Treatment described: therapeutic diphenylcyclopropenone sensitization with weekly scalp DPC. Patients had alopecia, were aged 18 to 70, and were not pregnant. Sequences were derived from whole blood, sampled in connection with sensitization to the hapten diphenylcyclopropenone (DPC). This clonotype originated in a woman aged 50 to 60 with alopecia areata. Some clones in this sample may be carry-over from other donors' samples. The chain employs TRBV27 and TRBJ1-6, with unresolved D. The CDR3: CASTYSGISNSPLHF. The CDR3 region has the DNA TGTGCCAGCACTTACTCAGGAATAAGTAATTCACCCCTCCACTTT.